Listed below are T cell receptor beta chains from one sample, sequenced in a study of Ad26.COV2.S vaccination and SARS-CoV-2 variants. The method was immunoSEQ multiplex PCR; TCRdb's version includes in-frame clones alone and lacks a portion of them. Of roughly 410,000 clones in the sample, under 90% were seen once. This specimen was peripheral blood, taken in a trial of Ad26.COV2.S vaccine versus placebo. The source of these receptors is a person aged 18 to 65 who received the Ad26.COV2.S COVID-19 vaccine or a placebo. Both conserved end residues are part of each CDR3. The order of the fields is V gene, CDR3 length, D gene, J gene, clone size, CDR3 DNA, CDR3 protein. The D gene is left open where the match is weak. Some rows have no size entry. The others give once, few or many, or a class for an expanded clone.

TRBV11-3	14	-	TRBJ1-1	-	TGTGCCAGCAGCATCCGGGGCTTGAACACTGAAGCTTTCTTT	CASSIRGLNTEAFF
TRBV5-4	17	-	TRBJ1-5	-	TGTGCCAGCAGCCTATGGACGGGGGCGGACAGCAATCAGCCCCAGCATTTT	CASSLWTGADSNQPQHF
TRBV19	14	-	TRBJ1-5	-	TGTGCCAGTAGTATAGTAACGGTTTCGATACCCCAGCATTTT	CASSIVTVSIPQHF
TRBV5-1	15	-	TRBJ2-7	-	TGCGCCAGCAGCTTCGATCCGGGGGCCTCGTACGAGCAGTACTTC	CASSFDPGASYEQYF
TRBV30	12	-	TRBJ1-2	once	TGTGCCTGGAGCTCGGGGTGGGATGGCTACACCTTC	CAWSSGWDGYTF
TRBV2	13	-	TRBJ1-1	-	TGTGCCAGCAGGAACCGAGAGGGCACTGAAGCTTTCTTT	CASRNREGTEAFF
TRBV11-2	14	TRBD2	TRBJ2-1	-	TGTGCCAGCAGCTTAGTCGGGACTAGTAGTGAGCAGTTCTTC	CASSLVGTSSEQFF
TRBV9	15	-	TRBJ1-2	-	TGTGCCAGCAGCGTAGGCACGGGCTCATACTATGGCTACACCTTC	CASSVGTGSYYGYTF
TRBV6-6	15	-	TRBJ1-5	-	TGTGCCAGCAGCCCAGGGTATGTGAGCAATCAGCCCCAGCATTTT	CASSPGYVSNQPQHF
TRBV7-6	17	-	TRBJ1-6	-	TGTGCCAGCAGCTCGGAGCCCAGGCTGAACTATAATTCACCCCTCCACTTT	CASSSEPRLNYNSPLHF
TRBV7-8	16	TRBD1	TRBJ1-3	-	TGTGCCAGCAGCTCGGGACAGGGAAATTCTGGAAACACCATATATTTT	CASSSGQGNSGNTIYF
TRBV5-6	14	-	TRBJ2-1	-	TGTGCCAGCAGCGGTACTAGCCCCCTCAATGAGCAGTTCTTC	CASSGTSPLNEQFF
TRBV4-1	17	TRBD2	TRBJ2-1	-	TGCGCCAGCAGCCAAGTGGGCGGGGGGCCCCGGGGGAATGAGCAGTTCTTC	CASSQVGGGPRGNEQFF
TRBV5-4	14	TRBD1	TRBJ1-2	-	TGTGCCAGCAGCCTGGGACAGGGGAACTATGGCTACACCTTC	CASSLGQGNYGYTF
TRBV9	19	-	TRBJ2-1	-	TGTGCCAGCAGCGTAGCGCCATCCAGGGCGAGCGGAAGCTACAATGAGCAGTTCTTC	CASSVAPSRASGSYNEQFF
TRBV18	18	-	TRBJ2-7	-	TGTGCCAGCTCACCCCTCGGCCCGGCTCGTAGGAGCTCCTACGAGCAGTACTTC	CASSPLGPARRSSYEQYF
TRBV14	13	-	TRBJ1-4	-	TGTGCCAGCAGCCGGGGGGCTAATGAAAAACTGTTTTTT	CASSRGANEKLFF
TRBV7-8	13	-	TRBJ2-7	once	TGTGCCAGCAGCTTAGTTTTCGGCGGCGAGCAGTACTTC	CASSLVFGGEQYF
TRBV7-6	15	-	TRBJ2-2	-	TGTGCCAGCAGCCTCCGGGGGTCGAACACCGGGGAGCTGTTTTTT	CASSLRGSNTGELFF
TRBV10-1	13	-	TRBJ1-2	-	TGCGCCAGCAGTGCTTACAGAGGGGATGGCTACACCTTC	CASSAYRGDGYTF
TRBV5-6	17	TRBD2	TRBJ2-7	-	TGTGCCAGCAGCTTGCCCGGGACTAGCGGGAATACCCACGAGCAGTACTTC	CASSLPGTSGNTHEQYF
TRBV27	14	-	TRBJ1-6	-	TGTGCCAGCAGTTTTCAGGGGTCCAATTCACCCCTCCACTTT	CASSFQGSNSPLHF
TRBV18	14	-	TRBJ1-6	-	TGTGCCAGCTCACCTGGACTTACTAATTCACCCCTCCACTTT	CASSPGLTNSPLHF
TRBV5-1	15	TRBD1	TRBJ2-2	-	TGCGCCAGCAGCTCCCAGGGACAGGGCATCGGGGAGCTGTTTTTT	CASSSQGQGIGELFF
TRBV4-1	14	-	TRBJ1-1	-	TGCGCCAGCAGCCAAAGTACCCTGAACACTGAAGCTTTCTTT	CASSQSTLNTEAFF
TRBV28	15	-	TRBJ1-2	-	TGTGCCAGCAGTTTAGGGCGAACAGTAAACTATGGCTACACCTTC	CASSLGRTVNYGYTF
TRBV9	16	TRBD2	TRBJ2-5	once	TGTGCCAGCAGCGTTAGCGGGGGGGCCTCAGGAGAGACCCAGTACTTC	CASSVSGGASGETQYF
TRBV4-1	15	-	TRBJ1-5	-	TGCGCCAGCAGCCAAGAAGGGGCAGGGGATCAGCCCCAGCATTTT	CASSQEGAGDQPQHF
TRBV6-4	14	-	TRBJ1-2	-	TGTGCCAGCAGTGCCACGACTGGTTTCAGCGGCTACACCTTC	CASSATTGFSGYTF
TRBV2	15	TRBD2	TRBJ2-1	-	TGTGCCAGCCTAAGACTAGCGGGAGAGGTAAATGAGCAGTTCTTC	CASLRLAGEVNEQFF
TRBV11-3	15	-	TRBJ1-2	-	TGTGCCAGCAGCTCATACTCGGGGGGGGACTATGGCTACACCTTC	CASSSYSGGDYGYTF
TRBV15	17	TRBD2	TRBJ2-7	-	TGTGCCACCAGCAGAGATCGATTCGGGAGGACGTCCTACGAGCAGTACTTC	CATSRDRFGRTSYEQYF
TRBV6-2/TRBV6-3	13	-	TRBJ2-1	-	TGTGCCAGCAGTTCCGTGGGGTTCAATGAGCAGTTCTTC	CASSSVGFNEQFF
TRBV7-9	11	-	TRBJ2-1	-	TGTGCCAGCAGCTTTGTCAATGAGCAGTTCTTC	CASSFVNEQFF
TRBV10-3	13	-	TRBJ2-3	-	TGTGCCACCGGTCCTGGATCCCCAGATACGCAGTATTTT	CATGPGSPDTQYF
TRBV4-2	15	-	TRBJ1-1	-	TGTGCCAGCAGCCAAGGAAAACAGAGTAACACTGAAGCTTTCTTT	CASSQGKQSNTEAFF
TRBV6-4	16	-	TRBJ2-6	few	TGTGCCAGCAAGGGCAGGGGAGGATCTGGGGCCAACGTCCTGACTTTC	CASKGRGGSGANVLTF
TRBV5-6	17	-	TRBJ2-1	-	TGTGCCAGCACACCCGCCGGCGGGGCTCCAGCCTACAATGAGCAGTTCTTC	CASTPAGGAPAYNEQFF
TRBV9	15	-	TRBJ2-3	-	TGTGCCAGCAGCCCAGGGGGGACCTTCACAGATACGCAGTATTTT	CASSPGGTFTDTQYF
TRBV9	16	TRBD2	TRBJ2-5	-	TGTGCCAGCAGCCCGCTAGCGGGGGGCCCAGCCGAGACCCAGTACTTC	CASSPLAGGPAETQYF
TRBV19	14	TRBD1	TRBJ1-1	-	TGTGCCAGTAGTTCTTGGGGACAGGGGACTGAAGCTTTCTTT	CASSSWGQGTEAFF
TRBV5-1	15	-	TRBJ2-2	-	TGCGCCAGCACCTATGGGGCTAGAAACACCGGGGAGCTGTTTTTT	CASTYGARNTGELFF
TRBV5-4	14	TRBD1	TRBJ2-7	few	TGTGCCAGCAGCTCACGGACAGGTGGAAACGAGCAGTACTTC	CASSSRTGGNEQYF
TRBV19	12	TRBD1	TRBJ1-2	once	TGTGCCAGTGGACAGGGTTCCTATGGCTACACCTTC	CASGQGSYGYTF
TRBV7-2	18	TRBD2	TRBJ2-3	-	TGTGCCAGCAGCTTGATTGGGACTAGCGGGGTGGGTACAGATACGCAGTATTTT	CASSLIGTSGVGTDTQYF
TRBV7-2	16	-	TRBJ1-6	-	TGTGCCAGCAGCTCCAATTTGGGCAGATATAATTCACCCCTCCACTTT	CASSSNLGRYNSPLHF
TRBV19	13	-	TRBJ2-1	-	TGTGCCAGTAGTATCATATTGGGTGATGAGCAGTTCTTC	CASSIILGDEQFF
TRBV7-6	16	TRBD1	TRBJ1-3	-	TGTGCCAGCAGCTTAGTACAGGGGGTAATCGGAAACACCATATATTTT	CASSLVQGVIGNTIYF
TRBV14	15	TRBD2	TRBJ2-5	-	TGTGCCAGCAGCGTTAGCGGGGGGCGCCAAGAGACCCAGTACTTC	CASSVSGGRQETQYF
TRBV9	15	TRBD2	TRBJ2-3	-	TGTGCCAGCAGCGTACCGACTAGCGGAGCAGATACGCAGTATTTT	CASSVPTSGADTQYF